The rows below give T cell receptor beta chains drawn from one sample of a study of PD-L1 blockade in urothelial cancer. The assay was immunoSEQ multiplex PCR, and TCRdb's table has in-frame clones only and misses some. The sample holds 86,000 or so clones; approximately 87% are singletons and the top ten take roughly 14%. Source: PBMCs, taken around atezolizumab (anti-PD-L1) treatment. These receptors were taken from a man aged 60 to 75 with urothelial cancer. Each CDR3 is given with its conserved first and last residue. The D gene is left open where the match is weak. Rows give clone size only sometimes, using once, few, many, or a class for an expanded clone.

j_call | d_call | clone_size | v_call | cdr3_aa
TRBJ1-2 | - | - | TRBV28 | CASSLPRVASSNYGYTF
TRBJ2-7 | - | - | TRBV9 | CASSVGTVGYEQYF
TRBJ1-1 | TRBD1 | - | TRBV7-3 | CASSVQGSTEAFF
TRBJ2-5 | - | - | TRBV21-1 | CASRPGGQERKETQYF
TRBJ2-5 | TRBD2 | - | TRBV10-3 | CAISYGRGVQETQYF
TRBJ2-7 | - | - | TRBV7-3 | CASRVPKGYEQYF
TRBJ2-3 | TRBD1 | - | TRBV19 | CASSPTGGRADTQYF
TRBJ2-3 | TRBD2 | - | TRBV18 | CASSPAGPGTSARTDTQYF
TRBJ2-7 | TRBD2 | - | TRBV18 | CASSPASSGTYEQYF
TRBJ2-1 | TRBD2 | - | TRBV5-6 | CASSIVTSGMTNEQFF
TRBJ2-5 | - | - | TRBV5-4 | CASSEQGLVQETQYF
TRBJ1-5 | TRBD1 | - | TRBV5-1 | CASSRTGYSNQPQHF
TRBJ1-2 | - | - | TRBV28 | CASRTTNYGYTF
TRBJ2-7 | - | - | TRBV6-5 | CASSSPGRSEQYF
TRBJ2-7 | TRBD1 | many | TRBV7-9 | CASSHRDRNYEQYF
TRBJ1-1 | TRBD1 | - | TRBV5-1 | CASRPDRAVTEAFF
TRBJ2-7 | TRBD1 | - | TRBV30 | CAWHRDSHYEQYF
TRBJ2-1 | TRBD2 | - | TRBV10-3 | CAISGLAGGPRDNEQFF
TRBJ2-5 | - | - | TRBV6-5 | CASSYSRVAETQYF
TRBJ2-2 | - | - | TRBV7-2 | CASSFVADTGELFF
TRBJ2-7 | TRBD2 | - | TRBV7-9 | CASSHGLAFEQYF
TRBJ2-1 | - | - | TRBV7-9 | CASSLWRGGQFF
TRBJ1-2 | TRBD1 | - | TRBV19 | CASSPQLTGGINGYTF
TRBJ2-7 | TRBD1 | - | TRBV6-5 | CASGTGVSEQYF
TRBJ2-7 | - | - | TRBV2 | CASRPMISHSYEQYF
TRBJ2-5 | - | - | TRBV9 | CASSVALGVETQYF
TRBJ2-1 | TRBD2 | - | TRBV6-5 | CASSGLARLSQFF
TRBJ1-4 | - | - | TRBV20-1 | CSAREGKLFF
TRBJ1-1 | - | few | TRBV5-1 | CASSASTEAFF
TRBJ2-2 | TRBD1 | - | TRBV19 | CATQGQRYTGELFF
TRBJ1-2 | TRBD1 | - | TRBV10-3 | CAIREGQEVVYGYTF
TRBJ1-6 | - | - | TRBV15 | CATSRDRSLNSPLHF
TRBJ2-7 | - | - | TRBV11-2 | CASSTAKSTYYEQYF
TRBJ2-7 | TRBD1 | - | TRBV11-2 | CASSLGRGNYEQYF
TRBJ1-1 | - | - | TRBV27 | CASSQNQGNTEAFF
TRBJ2-5 | TRBD2 | few | TRBV4-2 | CASSQETSGSLITQYF
TRBJ1-1 | - | - | TRBV9 | CASSPGVANTEAFF
TRBJ2-7 | TRBD2 | once | TRBV18 | CASSPSGRSSYEQYF
TRBJ1-1 | - | - | TRBV5-1 | CASSFGRGGTEAFF
TRBJ1-5 | TRBD1 | - | TRBV11-3 | CASSLAPDRGKYSNQPQHF
TRBJ2-3 | - | - | TRBV6-5 | CASSFQSTDTQYF